This T cell receptor beta chain was identified in a study of shared clonotypes between healthy human individuals. General observations from the study: Against clonotypes common to all four donors, non-shared ones had lower generation probabilities.

Repertoires were generated with immunoSEQ multiplex PCR, while TCRdb's copy carries only in-frame clones and drops some. Of 950,000 to 1,100,000 clones detected, about 76% appear once; the ten largest clones hold about 1.5%. About this clone itself: The antigen remains undetermined.

The specimen was memory CD4+ T cells sorted from blood. Subset specified: CD45RA-negative fraction. This TCR derives from a man younger than 35 in good health.

This CDR3 is CASRDRVGTGELFF. CDR3 nucleotides: TGTGCCAGCAGGGACAGGGTCGGCACCGGGGAGCTGTTTTTT. The genes are TRBV2 and TRBJ2-2; 8 nucleotides agree with TRBD1. Germline loops: CDR1 SNHLY, CDR2 FYNNEI. CDR3 length: 14 residues. With 6 bases clipped from V and 4 bases from J, the junction kept 4 bases outside the gene matches.